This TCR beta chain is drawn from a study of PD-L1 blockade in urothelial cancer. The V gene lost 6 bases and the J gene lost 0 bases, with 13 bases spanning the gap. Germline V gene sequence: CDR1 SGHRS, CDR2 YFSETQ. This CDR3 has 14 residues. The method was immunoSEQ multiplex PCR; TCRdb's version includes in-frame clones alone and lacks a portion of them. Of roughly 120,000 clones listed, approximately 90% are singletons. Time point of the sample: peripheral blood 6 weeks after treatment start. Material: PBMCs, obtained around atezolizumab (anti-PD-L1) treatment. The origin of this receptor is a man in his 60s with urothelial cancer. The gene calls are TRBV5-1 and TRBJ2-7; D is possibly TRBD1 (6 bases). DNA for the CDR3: TGCGCCAGCAAAGACGCAGGGGCCTCCTACGAGCAGTACTTC. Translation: CASKDAGASYEQYF. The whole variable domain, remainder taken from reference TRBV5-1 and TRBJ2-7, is KAGVTQTPRYLIKTRGQQVTLSCSPISGHRSVSWYQQTPGQGLQFLFEYFSETQRNKGNFPGRFSGRQFSNSRSEMNVSTLELGDSALYLCASKDAGASYEQYFGPGTRLTVT.